This T cell receptor (beta chain) was captured by sequencing in a study of vaccination and CD4 T cells after COVID-19. Germline CDR1 DFQATT, CDR2 SNEGSKA (reference sequence). The CDR3 is 12 residues long. With 0 bases removed from V and 9 bases from J, the gap between germline ends came to 11 bases. An Oncomine TCR Beta short-read assay was used to sequence the DNA from cultured CD4+ T cells. TCRdb re-called the PCR reads through MiXCR, storing one row per CDR3 protein. This table holds around 16,000 distinct CDR3 sequences, less than 55% found once. The treatment: approximately 9-day PBMC culture with coronavirus spike peptide pools or control peptides (ViraFEST assay). This clonotype has only a few counts. The antigen is not known.

The chain uses TRBV20-1 and TRBJ1-1; D ambiguous. This clonotype was sampled from a human donor who had recovered from COVID-19. Sequenced sample: CD4+ T cells from blood, cultured in vitro. The CDR3 bases are TGCAGTGCTAGAGAGGAAACCAGCCAAGCTTTCTTT. As protein: CSAREETSQAFF.